Described below is a single TCR beta chain sequence and its context. The target antigen is unknown. This sample stems from a study of cytomegalovirus exposure and HLA in healthy donors. Study observations and caveats: TCR beta chains associated with HLA were, in a later analysis, more clonally expanded than equally common others. Donors were assumed by presence/absence analyses to have roughly uniform sequencing depth.

Samples came from healthy bone marrow donors. PCR employed 60 Vbeta and 13 Jbeta primers. The protocol was immunoSEQ multiplex PCR, while the TCRdb copy is restricted to in-frame clones and leaves out a portion. The record lists under 200,000 clones, of which the ten most abundant hold under 6.5%. The CDR3 consists of 14 residues. V lost 4 bases to trimming and J lost 2 bases, with 10 bases between them. Germline V gene lookup returns CDR1 SGHTA and CDR2 FQGNSA. The receptor comes from a man aged 25-45 years in good health and CMV-seronegative. This chain uses TRBV7-2 with TRBJ2-3; no reliable D call. Input material: PBMCs. In DNA form, the CDR3 reads TGTGCCAGCAGCTCCTTGACTGACACAGATACGCAGTATTTT. Its translation is CASSSLTDTDTQYF. Complete variable domain (other parts from reference TRBV7-2 and TRBJ2-3): GAGVSQSPSNKVTEKGKDVELRCDPISGHTALYWYRQSLGQGLEFLIYFQGNSAPDKSGLPSDRFSAERTGGSVSTLTIQRTQQEDSAVYLCASSSLTDTDTQYFGPGTRLTVL.